This T cell receptor beta chain was profiled in a study of T cell changes during pregnancy in multiple sclerosis. Some clones are missing from TCRdb's copy, which holds only in-frame ones; the method was immunoSEQ multiplex PCR. Of over 30,000 clones detected, around 91% appear once; the ten largest clones hold under 0.75%. This specimen was CD4+ T cells from peripheral blood mononuclear cells, taken in the second trimester of pregnancy. The TCR comes from a female donor in good health, enrolled as a control in a pregnancy study.

The CDR3 DNA is TGTGCCAGCAGCTTGGGGCGACAGGGGAGGACGGAGACCCAGTACTTC. This sequence encodes CASSLGRQGRTETQYF. The V gene is TRBV5-5, the J gene TRBJ2-5, with 8 bases matching TRBD1. CDR3 length equals 16 residues. Germline CDR1 SGHKS, CDR2 YYEKEE (reference sequence). The trim removed 0 bases at V and 5 bases at J, leaving 9 bases unmatched.